The rows below give T cell receptor beta chains drawn from one sample of a study of blood T cell repertoires in COVID-19. Clones were sequenced by immunoSEQ multiplex PCR, and TCRdb holds only the in-frame ones, with some missing. The sample records hundreds of thousands of clones, roughly four fifths being singletons. Sequenced: PBMCs or T cells enriched from blood (not recorded which). These receptors were taken from a man between 40 and 49 years old who had been exposed to COVID-19. Both conserved end residues are part of each CDR3. D genes are given only for firm matches. Size tells how often a clone was seen (once, few, many) or the class of an expanded clone, and some rows leave it out.

CDR3 protein: CASSLGLAGGPQFF; CDR3 DNA: TGTGCCAGCAGCTTGGGACTAGCGGGAGGCCCACAGTTCTTC; D gene: TRBD2; J gene: TRBJ2-1; V gene: TRBV5-6; clone size: .
CDR3 protein: CASRAGTGINQPQHF; CDR3 DNA: TGTGCCAGTAGGGCCGGGACAGGGATTAATCAGCCCCAGCATTTT; D gene: TRBD1; J gene: TRBJ1-5; V gene: TRBV19; clone size: .
CDR3 protein: CASSLERNRNTIYF; CDR3 DNA: TGTGCCAGCAGCTTAGAGAGGAATCGAAACACCATATATTTT; D gene: .; J gene: TRBJ1-3; V gene: TRBV13; clone size: .
CDR3 protein: CASSPRMGGTDTQYF; CDR3 DNA: TGTGCCAGCTCACCTAGGATGGGAGGGACAGATACGCAGTATTTT; D gene: TRBD2; J gene: TRBJ2-3; V gene: TRBV18; clone size: .
CDR3 protein: CATSDPTSGGTTDTQYF; CDR3 DNA: TGTGCCACCAGTGATCCCACTAGCGGGGGAACCACAGATACGCAGTATTTT; D gene: TRBD2; J gene: TRBJ2-3; V gene: TRBV24-1; clone size: .
CDR3 protein: CASSRPGQRLNF; CDR3 DNA: TGTGCCAGCAGTCGGCCCGGACAGAGACTTAACTTC; D gene: .; J gene: TRBJ2-5; V gene: TRBV11-2; clone size: .
CDR3 protein: CAISESGREAIQYF; CDR3 DNA: TGTGCCATCAGTGAGTCGGGCAGGGAGGCCATTCAGTACTTC; D gene: .; J gene: TRBJ2-4; V gene: TRBV10-3; clone size: .
CDR3 protein: CAIQGKNGYTF; CDR3 DNA: TGTGCCATACAGGGGAAAAACGGCTACACCTTC; D gene: TRBD1; J gene: TRBJ1-2; V gene: TRBV6-5; clone size: .
CDR3 protein: CASRRRGGAYGYTF; CDR3 DNA: TGTGCCAGCAGGAGGAGAGGGGGCGCTTATGGCTACACCTTC; D gene: TRBD1; J gene: TRBJ1-2; V gene: TRBV5-4; clone size: .
CDR3 protein: CATRGGLGDMEQFF; CDR3 DNA: TGTGCCACCAGGGGAGGACTAGGGGATATGGAGCAGTTCTTC; D gene: TRBD2; J gene: TRBJ2-1; V gene: TRBV24-1; clone size: .
CDR3 protein: CASSLRTGSYAYGYTF; CDR3 DNA: TGTGCCAGCAGCCTACGTACAGGGTCCTATGCCTATGGCTACACCTTC; D gene: .; J gene: TRBJ1-2; V gene: TRBV5-8; clone size: .
CDR3 protein: CASSRGVYEQYF; CDR3 DNA: TGTGCCAGCAGCCGCGGGGTATACGAGCAGTACTTC; D gene: .; J gene: TRBJ2-7; V gene: TRBV11-2; clone size: .
CDR3 protein: CASSFVGTAEETQYF; CDR3 DNA: TGTGCCAGCAGCTTCGTGGGGACAGCGGAAGAGACCCAGTACTTC; D gene: TRBD1; J gene: TRBJ2-5; V gene: TRBV7-9; clone size: .
CDR3 protein: CASKLAGVSDTQYF; CDR3 DNA: TGTGCCAGCAAACTAGCGGGAGTGTCAGATACGCAGTATTTT; D gene: TRBD2; J gene: TRBJ2-3; V gene: TRBV7-3; clone size: once
CDR3 protein: CASRRLETSGTYNEQFF; CDR3 DNA: TGCGCCAGCAGACGACTTGAGACTAGCGGAACCTACAATGAGCAGTTCTTC; D gene: TRBD2; J gene: TRBJ2-1; V gene: TRBV4-1; clone size: .
CDR3 protein: CASSSGGESPVGYTF; CDR3 DNA: TGTGCCAGCAGTTCAGGGGGAGAATCCCCCGTGGGCTACACCTTC; D gene: TRBD1; J gene: TRBJ1-2; V gene: TRBV28; clone size: .